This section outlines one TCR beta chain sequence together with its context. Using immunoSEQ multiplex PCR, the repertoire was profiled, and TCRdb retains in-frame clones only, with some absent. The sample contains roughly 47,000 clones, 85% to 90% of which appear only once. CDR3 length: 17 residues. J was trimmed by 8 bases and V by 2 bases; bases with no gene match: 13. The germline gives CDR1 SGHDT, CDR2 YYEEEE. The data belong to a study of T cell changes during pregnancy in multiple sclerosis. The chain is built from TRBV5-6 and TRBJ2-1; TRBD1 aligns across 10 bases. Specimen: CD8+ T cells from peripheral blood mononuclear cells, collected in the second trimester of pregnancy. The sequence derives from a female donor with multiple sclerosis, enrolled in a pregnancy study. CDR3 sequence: CASSFWTGGRTFHEQFF. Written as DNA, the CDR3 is TGTGCCAGCAGCTTTTGGACAGGGGGTCGAACATTCCATGAGCAGTTCTTC.